Listed below are T cell receptor beta chains from one sample, sequenced in a study of CD4 T cells in relation to SARS-CoV-2 and coronaviruses. Antigens for these TCRs are unknown. Repertoires were generated with immunoSEQ multiplex PCR, while TCRdb's copy carries only in-frame clones and drops some. The sample lists nearly 25,000 clones, more than 60% occurring once. Sequencing was done on a sample of CD4+ T cells from PBMCs, cultured in vitro. The source is a human donor in good health. CDR3s include the opening cysteine and the closing phenylalanine or tryptophan. The D gene is left open where the match is weak. Some rows have no size entry. The others give once, few or many, or a class for an expanded clone.

size: few
V: TRBV6-5
D: -
J: TRBJ1-1
DNA: TGTGCCAGCAGTTACTCGAGAAGGGGCATGAACACTGAAGCTTTCTTT
CDR3: CASSYSRRGMNTEAFF

size: -
V: TRBV3-1/TRBV3-2
D: -
J: TRBJ2-7
DNA: TGTGCCAGCAGCCAGGCCCTTACAGGGACCGAGCAGTACTTC
CDR3: CASSQALTGTEQYF

size: -
V: TRBV3-1/TRBV3-2
D: -
J: TRBJ2-1
DNA: TGTGCCAGCAGCCAAGGAGGGTCCTCGGGGTCGCAGTTCTTC
CDR3: CASSQGGSSGSQFF

size: few
V: TRBV24-1
D: -
J: TRBJ1-5
DNA: TGTGCCACCAGTAGGGACAATAGCAATCAGCCCCAGCATTTT
CDR3: CATSRDNSNQPQHF

size: -
V: TRBV7-9
D: TRBD1
J: TRBJ1-4
DNA: TGTGCCAGCAGCTTACAGGGGGCACGTGAAAAACTGTTTTTT
CDR3: CASSLQGAREKLFF

size: few
V: TRBV18
D: -
J: TRBJ2-3
DNA: TGTGCCAGCTCAAGCACCTCCTTGAATACGCAGTATTTT
CDR3: CASSSTSLNTQYF

size: -
V: TRBV6-2/TRBV6-3
D: -
J: TRBJ2-3
DNA: TGTGCCAGCAGTTATAGTTCGTACGAGGTATATCCAGATACGCAGTATTTT
CDR3: CASSYSSYEVYPDTQYF

size: once
V: TRBV7-9
D: -
J: TRBJ1-1
DNA: TGTGCCAGCAGCCCCGCACGCGAGGCTGAAGCTTTCTTT
CDR3: CASSPAREAEAFF

size: -
V: TRBV20-1
D: -
J: TRBJ1-1
DNA: TGCAGTGCTAGAGAGCGGTCCGAAGCTTTCTTT
CDR3: CSARERSEAFF

size: -
V: TRBV6-5
D: TRBD2
J: TRBJ2-1
DNA: TGTGCCAGCAGTTACTCCTCTAGCGGGAGGGTCGAGCAGTTCTTC
CDR3: CASSYSSSGRVEQFF

size: -
V: TRBV21-1
D: -
J: TRBJ1-6
DNA: TGTGCCAGCAGCTTTAGGACAGGGCTTTCACCCCTCCACTTT
CDR3: CASSFRTGLSPLHF

size: once
V: TRBV15
D: -
J: TRBJ1-6
DNA: TGTGCCACCAGCAGCGCCTTAAGGCCCCTCCACTTT
CDR3: CATSSALRPLHF

size: once
V: TRBV9
D: -
J: TRBJ2-1
DNA: TGTGCCAGCAGCGTAGGAATTAGCGGCGCGTACAATGAGCAGTTCTTC
CDR3: CASSVGISGAYNEQFF

size: -
V: TRBV28
D: TRBD1
J: TRBJ1-3
DNA: TGTGCCAGTTCACAGGGGTTGAGAAACACCATATATTTT
CDR3: CASSQGLRNTIYF

size: -
V: TRBV30
D: TRBD2
J: TRBJ2-7
DNA: TGTGCCTGGAGTGTAAGCGGGAGTAGGAACGAGCAGTACTTC
CDR3: CAWSVSGSRNEQYF

size: -
V: TRBV5-4
D: -
J: TRBJ1-1
DNA: TGTGCCAGCAGGGAAGTAAGGAACACTGAAGCTTTCTTT
CDR3: CASREVRNTEAFF

size: -
V: TRBV13
D: -
J: TRBJ2-3
DNA: TGTGCCAGCAGCTTACGAGTTCCCCAAGACACAGATACGCAGTATTTT
CDR3: CASSLRVPQDTDTQYF

size: -
V: TRBV19
D: -
J: TRBJ1-3
DNA: TGTGCCAGTAGTGGATTCGCTGGAAACACCATATATTTT
CDR3: CASSGFAGNTIYF

size: once
V: TRBV5-6
D: -
J: TRBJ1-1
DNA: TGTGCCAGCAGCGGCGGACCCCTCTCCCAGAACACTGAAGCTTTCTTT
CDR3: CASSGGPLSQNTEAFF

size: -
V: TRBV28
D: -
J: TRBJ1-6
DNA: TGTGCCAGCACCCGGCCTACTAATTCACCCCTCCACTTT
CDR3: CASTRPTNSPLHF

size: -
V: TRBV6-1
D: -
J: TRBJ2-2
DNA: TGTGCCAGCAGTGATAACCCCTACACCGGGGAGCTGTTTTTT
CDR3: CASSDNPYTGELFF

size: few
V: TRBV28
D: -
J: TRBJ1-1
DNA: TGTGCCAGCAGTTCTCGTCAGTTTGGGGGGATTAGCGTAGCTTTCTTT
CDR3: CASSSRQFGGISVAFF

size: -
V: TRBV7-7
D: -
J: TRBJ2-1
DNA: TGTGCCAGCAGCGGGTTACCAGGCAGTGAGCAGTTCTTC
CDR3: CASSGLPGSEQFF

size: -
V: TRBV24-1
D: TRBD1
J: TRBJ2-7
DNA: TGTGCCACCGGGGGACAGGGCCAGGACGAGCAGTACTTC
CDR3: CATGGQGQDEQYF

size: few
V: TRBV3-1/TRBV3-2
D: -
J: TRBJ2-2
DNA: TGTGCCAGCAGCGCGTTAGGAGGGCGGGGGAACACCGGGGAGCTGTTTTTT
CDR3: CASSALGGRGNTGELFF

size: -
V: TRBV4-1
D: -
J: TRBJ1-4
DNA: TGCGCCAGCAGCCTCCGGGACTCGGGGGGTGAAAAACTGTTTTTT
CDR3: CASSLRDSGGEKLFF

size: -
V: TRBV24-1
D: TRBD2
J: TRBJ2-5
DNA: TGTGCCACCAGTGATCCGGGACTAGCGGGAGGAGAGACCCAGTACTTC
CDR3: CATSDPGLAGGETQYF

size: -
V: TRBV5-5
D: -
J: TRBJ2-7
DNA: TGTGCCAGCATCCGGGAGTACTGGAACGAGCAGTACTTC
CDR3: CASIREYWNEQYF

size: -
V: TRBV19
D: -
J: TRBJ2-5
DNA: TGTGCCAGTAGTATAGGCGGTAGTCAAGAGACCCAGTACTTC
CDR3: CASSIGGSQETQYF

size: -
V: TRBV30
D: TRBD2
J: TRBJ2-7
DNA: TGTGCCTGGAGTAATCCGGAGCGAGCGGGAGTTGCCGAGCAGTACTTC
CDR3: CAWSNPERAGVAEQYF

size: -
V: TRBV23-1
D: -
J: TRBJ2-2
DNA: TGCGCCAGCCGAAGGGAACCCGGGGAGCTGTTTTTT
CDR3: CASRREPGELFF

size: -
V: TRBV19
D: -
J: TRBJ1-1
DNA: TGTGCCAGTAGTAGCTATTTGACAGGGAACACTGAAGCTTTCTTT
CDR3: CASSSYLTGNTEAFF

size: -
V: TRBV7-9
D: -
J: TRBJ1-3
DNA: TGTGCCAGCAGCGATCAGGGGTACACCATATATTTT
CDR3: CASSDQGYTIYF

size: -
V: TRBV10-3
D: -
J: TRBJ1-1
DNA: TGTGCCACAGTAATCAATGGGGAGGTGACTGAAGCTTTCTTT
CDR3: CATVINGEVTEAFF

size: -
V: TRBV5-1
D: -
J: TRBJ2-7
DNA: TGCGCCAGCAGCCCGGGTTGGGAAGACGAGCAGTACTTC
CDR3: CASSPGWEDEQYF

size: -
V: TRBV2
D: -
J: TRBJ1-6
DNA: TGTGCCAGCAGTGGCGTCAGGGAGAATTCACCCCTCCACTTT
CDR3: CASSGVRENSPLHF

size: -
V: TRBV7-8
D: -
J: TRBJ1-6
DNA: TGTGCCAGCAGCTTATTCGCCGTCGGACAACTTAATTCACCCCTCCACTTT
CDR3: CASSLFAVGQLNSPLHF

size: -
V: TRBV5-6
D: TRBD2
J: TRBJ2-3
DNA: TGTGCCAGCAGCGCCTTGGGGCGGGAGCTGGGGGATACGCAGTATTTT
CDR3: CASSALGRELGDTQYF

size: -
V: TRBV6-4
D: -
J: TRBJ2-2
DNA: TGTGCCAGCAGTGCCGAAGAGAACTACGCGAACACCGGGGAGCTGTTTTTT
CDR3: CASSAEENYANTGELFF

size: -
V: TRBV5-4
D: TRBD1
J: TRBJ1-1
DNA: TGTGCCAGCAGCTTGCAGGGGGGGTTCGAAGCTTTCTTT
CDR3: CASSLQGGFEAFF

size: -
V: TRBV5-5
D: TRBD1
J: TRBJ2-5
DNA: TGTGCCAGCAGTTCAAACCTACCGGGACAGGGGGCAGAGACCCAGTACTTC
CDR3: CASSSNLPGQGAETQYF

size: -
V: TRBV6-5
D: -
J: TRBJ2-2
DNA: TGTGCCGGAAAGCCGGAGGGCCCCGGGGAGCTGTTTTTT
CDR3: CAGKPEGPGELFF

size: -
V: TRBV13
D: -
J: TRBJ2-3
DNA: TGTGCCAGCAGCCCCCCCATGGACTTCACAGATACGCAGTATTTT
CDR3: CASSPPMDFTDTQYF

size: few
V: TRBV2
D: -
J: TRBJ1-4
DNA: TGTGCCAGCAGTGACCACAGAACTAATGAAAAACTGTTTTTT
CDR3: CASSDHRTNEKLFF

size: -
V: TRBV5-1
D: -
J: TRBJ1-2
DNA: TGCGCCAGCAGCTTGGTTGTTTCTCAGGTCAATGGCTACACCTTC
CDR3: CASSLVVSQVNGYTF

size: few
V: TRBV9
D: TRBD2
J: TRBJ2-3
DNA: TGTGCCAGCAGCGTTAGCGGGAGAGGTGCAGATACGCAGTATTTT
CDR3: CASSVSGRGADTQYF

size: -
V: TRBV11-2
D: -
J: TRBJ2-3
DNA: TGTGCCAGCAGCTTAGCGCGGCGGAGCACAGATACGCAGTATTTT
CDR3: CASSLARRSTDTQYF

size: -
V: TRBV28
D: TRBD2
J: TRBJ2-1
DNA: TGTGCCAGCAGTCCCGCAGGGGCTAGCGGGAGAGGGACCTACAATGAGCAGTTCTTC
CDR3: CASSPAGASGRGTYNEQFF

size: -
V: TRBV4-1
D: -
J: TRBJ1-2
DNA: TGCGCCAGCAGCCAATCTCAGTGGGGGTATGGCTACACCTTC
CDR3: CASSQSQWGYGYTF

size: once
V: TRBV2
D: TRBD2
J: TRBJ2-3
DNA: TGTGCCGGGGGGGACGGAGAAACAGATACGCAGTATTTT
CDR3: CAGGDGETDTQYF

size: few
V: TRBV5-1
D: -
J: TRBJ2-2
DNA: TGCGCCAGCTTTGAGGCCGGGGAGCTGTTTTTT
CDR3: CASFEAGELFF

size: -
V: TRBV3-1/TRBV3-2
D: -
J: TRBJ2-7
DNA: TGTGCCAGCAGCCAATGGGGGGTCGGACGAGGTAGGGGCTACGAGCAGTACTTC
CDR3: CASSQWGVGRGRGYEQYF

size: once
V: TRBV6-5
D: -
J: TRBJ2-3
DNA: TGTGCCAGCAGTCGGGGCGGGAACACGCAGTATTTT
CDR3: CASSRGGNTQYF

size: -
V: TRBV6-5
D: -
J: TRBJ2-5
DNA: TGTGCCAGCAGCTGGGCCGGGGGCACGACAGGTACCCAGTACTTC
CDR3: CASSWAGGTTGTQYF

size: -
V: TRBV7-2
D: -
J: TRBJ1-5
DNA: TGTGCCAGCAGCTTAGTAGGGACCAGCAATCAGCCCCAGCATTTT
CDR3: CASSLVGTSNQPQHF

size: -
V: TRBV7-9
D: -
J: TRBJ2-1
DNA: TGTGCCAGCAGCAAACAGGGTACTCAAGGGCAGTTCTTC
CDR3: CASSKQGTQGQFF

size: -
V: TRBV6-6
D: -
J: TRBJ2-7
DNA: TGTGCCAGCACCGCTACCGACAGCTACGAGCAGTACTTC
CDR3: CASTATDSYEQYF

size: -
V: TRBV27
D: -
J: TRBJ2-7
DNA: TGTGCCAGCAGCCATTTAGACAGCTACGAGCAGTACTTC
CDR3: CASSHLDSYEQYF

size: once
V: TRBV6-1
D: -
J: TRBJ1-6
DNA: TGTGCCAGCAGTGAAAGTGTTTCACCCCTCCACTTT
CDR3: CASSESVSPLHF

size: -
V: TRBV5-1
D: -
J: TRBJ1-3
DNA: TGCGCCAGCAGCCCAGAAGGGTACTCTGGAAACACCATATATTTT
CDR3: CASSPEGYSGNTIYF